The sequence of this T cell receptor (beta chain) was determined in a study of shared clonotypes between healthy human individuals. From germline, CDR1 is SGDLS and CDR2 YYNGEE. V gave up 2 bases and J gave up 1 base; unmatched junction bases: 3. This CDR3 is 15 amino acids long. This table comes from immunoSEQ multiplex PCR, and its TCRdb copy is limited to in-frame clones, with some not included. Of under 2,500,000 clones detected, 95% appear once; the ten largest clones hold less than 0.15%. Sequenced input: naive CD4+ T cells sorted from blood. Noted subset: CD45RA+ positively selected. The sequence derives from a man aged 18-30 years in good health. The chain links TRBV9 to TRBJ1-2; the match to TRBD1 covers 9 bases. The CDR3 region is CASSVNRGLNYGYTF. The CDR3 coding sequence is TGTGCCAGCAGCGTGAACAGGGGGCTTAACTATGGCTACACCTTC.